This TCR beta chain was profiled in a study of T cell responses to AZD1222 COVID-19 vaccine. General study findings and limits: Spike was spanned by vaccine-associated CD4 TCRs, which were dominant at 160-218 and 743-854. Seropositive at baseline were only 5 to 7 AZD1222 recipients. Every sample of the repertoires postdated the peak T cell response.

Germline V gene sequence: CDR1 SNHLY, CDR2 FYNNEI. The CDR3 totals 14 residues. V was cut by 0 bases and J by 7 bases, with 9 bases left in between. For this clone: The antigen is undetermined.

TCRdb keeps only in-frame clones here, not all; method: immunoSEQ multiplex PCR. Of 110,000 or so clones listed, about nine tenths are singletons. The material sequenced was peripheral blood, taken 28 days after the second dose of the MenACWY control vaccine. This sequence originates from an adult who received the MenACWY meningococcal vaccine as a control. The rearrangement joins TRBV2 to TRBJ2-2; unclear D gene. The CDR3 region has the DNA TGTGCCAGCAGTGAAGCCGACCGGAGCGGGGAGCTGTTTTTT. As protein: CASSEADRSGELFF.